The entry that follows covers one T cell receptor beta chain sequence. PCR was performed using 60 Vbeta and 13 Jbeta primers. The assay was immunoSEQ multiplex PCR, and TCRdb's table has in-frame clones only and misses some. The repertoire holds about 140,000 clones, with roughly 80% as singletons. This sample was taken from a study of cytomegalovirus exposure and HLA in healthy donors. CDR1 and CDR2 (germline): SGHRS, YFSETQ. This CDR3 contains 17 residues. The junction had 13 bases not matched to a gene; V was cut back by 4 bases and J by 7 bases. The specimen sequenced was PBMCs. The sequence came from a woman aged 45 to 65 in good health and CMV-seropositive. V usage is TRBV5-1 and J usage is TRBJ1-6; 8 bases are shared with TRBD1. The CDR3 DNA is TGCGCCAGCAGCACCCGGACAGGGAGGGGTTCAAATTCACCCCTCCACTTT. Translating gives CASSTRTGRGSNSPLHF.